Each of the 24 T cell receptor beta chains below was sequenced from the same sample in a study of cytomegalovirus exposure and HLA in healthy donors. Primers: 60 Vbeta forward and 13 Jbeta reverse. Only in-frame clones appear in the TCRdb table, and some are missing; sequencing was by immunoSEQ multiplex PCR. This repertoire shows about 160,000 clones, approximately 88% found once; its top ten account for 0.75% to 0.95%. The specimen was PBMCs. The receptors shown here come from a woman aged 25 to 39 in good health and CMV-seronegative.

CDR3 nucleotide sequence: TGCAGTGCTAGTTCCCCGAATGAGCAGTTCTTC. Translation gives CSASSPNEQFF. This chain links TRBV20-1 with TRBJ2-1; D is unclear. Germline values: CDR1 DFQATT, CDR2 SNEGSKA (reference sequence). There are 11 residues in the CDR3. V was clipped by 3 bases and J by 7 bases, with 7 bases between them.

This clone was seen a single time. The chain uses TRBV7-9 and TRBJ2-7; D unresolved. This CDR3 contains 13 residues. The germline V and J ends were trimmed by 11 bases and 6 bases, with 20 bases remaining between them. Germline CDR1 and CDR2: SEHNR and FQNEAQ (reference sequence). CDR3 coding DNA: TGTGCCCTGGTTGAGTCTTCCTCGGGCGAGCAGTACTTC. It is translated as CALVESSSGEQYF.

The chain recombines TRBV19 with TRBJ2-7, with D unclear. Per the germline V gene, CDR1 is LNHDA and CDR2 is SQIVND (reference sequence). The germline V and J ends were trimmed by 4 bases and 5 bases, with 9 bases remaining between them. CDR3 length equals 12 residues. The CDR3: CASSTRRDEQYF. Written as DNA, the CDR3 is TGTGCCAGTAGTACCCGAAGAGACGAGCAGTACTTC.

This sequence joins TRBV11-2 and TRBJ1-1; TRBD1 matches 10 bases. This CDR3 is built from 15 residues. V lost 5 bases to trimming and J lost 1 base; unmatched junction nucleotides: 4. CDR1 and CDR2 (germline): SGHAT, FQNNGV. In nucleotides, the CDR3 is TGTGCCAGCAGCGCACGGGACAGGGGGAACACTGAAGCTTTCTTT. Amino acids: CASSARDRGNTEAFF.

This sequence joins TRBV7-9 and TRBJ2-7, with 7 bases lining up with TRBD1. This CDR3 spans 15 amino acids. CDR1 SEHNR and CDR2 FQNEAQ come from the germline V gene (reference sequence). Losses at the gene ends were 6 bases for V and 2 bases for J; bases not matched to a gene: 10. The DNA of the CDR3 is TGTGCCAGCAGTAGAGACAGGGTCAGCGCCTACGAGCAGTACTTC. Translating gives CASSRDRVSAYEQYF.

The chain combines TRBV5-1 with TRBJ2-5; 8 nucleotides match TRBD2. CDR1 is SGHRS, CDR2 YFSETQ, per germline. CDR3 length: 22 amino acids. Unmatched junction bases numbered 26, after V lost 4 bases and J lost 0 bases. The CDR3: CASSPGGYQGTSGPIYQETQYF. The CDR3 DNA follows: TGCGCCAGCAGCCCTGGGGGTTATCAGGGCACTAGCGGCCCGATCTACCAAGAGACCCAGTACTTC.

The V gene is TRBV7-9, the J gene TRBJ2-7; tentative D call: TRBD2 (6 bases). The CDR3 length is 16 residues. With 3 bases removed from V and 0 bases from J, the gap between germline ends came to 15 bases. Germline V lookup: CDR1 SEHNR, CDR2 FQNEAQ (reference sequence). The CDR3: CASSFVSRRDSYEQYF. CDR3 nucleotides: TGTGCCAGCAGCTTCGTATCTAGGCGGGACTCCTACGAGCAGTACTTC.

The chain employs TRBV27 and TRBJ2-7, with 12 bases lining up with TRBD2. The CDR3 totals 16 residues. The germline gives CDR1 MNHEY, CDR2 SMNVEV (reference sequence). Germline trimming cut 5 bases from V and 0 bases from J; bases unmatched to any gene: 5. CDR3 in amino acids: CASSPWTSGASYEQYF. DNA for the CDR3: TGTGCCAGCAGTCCGTGGACTAGCGGGGCCTCCTACGAGCAGTACTTC.

The chain links TRBV9 to TRBJ2-7, with 7 bases identical to TRBD1. Germline loops: CDR1 SGDLS, CDR2 YYNGEE. The CDR3 contains 15 residues. Trimming at V came to 4 bases and at J to 4 bases, leaving 11 bases not matched to a gene. CDR3: CASSPSGTAYYEQYF. The CDR3 region has the DNA TGTGCCAGCAGCCCCTCGGGGACAGCCTATTACGAGCAGTACTTC.

This clone was observed once. The genes are TRBV30 and TRBJ1-5; D is perhaps TRBD1 (5 bases). This CDR3 has 14 amino acids. Between the trimmed V and J ends, which lost 0 bases and 4 bases, there was a span of 10 bases. The V gene's germline CDR1 is GTSNPN and CDR2 SVGIG (reference sequence). Written as DNA, the CDR3 is TGTGCCTGGAGTGTACTCCAGGGAAATCAGCCCCAGCATTTT. Protein: CAWSVLQGNQPQHF.

The J gene is TRBJ2-7, the V gene TRBV6-1; 8 bases match TRBD1. Germline CDR1 is MNHNS and CDR2 is SASEGT. The CDR3 is made up of 16 amino acids. The V segment lost 0 bases and the J segment 6 bases; nucleotides outside the gene matches: 10. This CDR3 reads CASSEAHGQGTPEQYF. The DNA for the CDR3 is TGTGCCAGCAGTGAAGCGCACGGACAGGGAACCCCCGAGCAGTACTTC.

V and J are TRBV5-8 and TRBJ1-1; the match to TRBD1 covers 11 bases. Trimming at V came to 4 bases and at J to 4 bases, leaving 9 bases not matched to a gene. The CDR3 runs 16 residues. The germline CDR1 and CDR2 sequences are SGHTS and YDEGEE. For the CDR3, the DNA is TGTGCCAGCAGCCATATAACCGGGACAGGGGGCACTGAAGCTTTCTTT. Translating gives CASSHITGTGGTEAFF.

This clone was counted once. The rearrangement uses TRBV19 and TRBJ1-2; D is ambiguous. V gave up 2 bases and J gave up 4 bases, with 8 bases separating them. Germline V gene data show CDR1 as LNHDA and CDR2 as SQIVND (reference sequence). This CDR3 comprises 13 residues. The CDR3 sequence is CASSITGSYGYTF. For the CDR3, the DNA is TGTGCCAGTAGTATAACCGGGTCCTATGGCTACACCTTC.

The CDR3 DNA reads TGTGCCATCAGTGAGTCGGACAGTAGCAATCAGCCCCAGCATTTT. Protein product: CAISESDSSNQPQHF. The genes are TRBV10-3 and TRBJ1-5, with a tentative D call TRBD1 (6 bases). Germline-derived CDR1 and CDR2 are ENHRY and SYGVKD. CDR3 length equals 15 residues. The V end lost 0 bases, the J end lost 0 bases, and 6 bases lay between the germline ends.

The chain is built from TRBV6-1 and TRBJ2-1; 8 bases fit TRBD2. The CDR3 is 14 amino acids. J was trimmed by 7 bases and V by 6 bases; bases with no gene match: 8. CDR1 and CDR2 (germline): MNHNS, SASEGT. The CDR3 loop is CASRSPGRGNEQFF. CDR3 sequence (DNA): TGTGCCAGCAGGAGCCCCGGGAGGGGGAATGAGCAGTTCTTC.

This clone occurred a few times. This chain joins TRBV21-1 and TRBJ2-1; the DNA was not used to check the table's D call, TRBD1. TRBV21-1 counts as a pseudogene. This CDR3 contains 13 residues. This CDR3 is CASSKGAPNNGFF. The DNA for the CDR3 is TGTGCCAGCAGCAAAGGGGCCCCTAACAATGGGTTCTTC.

The chain combines TRBV5-4 with TRBJ2-1; 7 nucleotides align to TRBD1. This CDR3 has 14 residues. Germline V gene lookup returns CDR1 SGHNT and CDR2 YYREEE (reference sequence). With V trimmed by 4 bases and J by 14 bases, 15 bases remained unmatched. CDR3 DNA: TGTGCCAGCAGCCACAGCACAGGGGCCAACGGGAAGTTCTTC. Protein product: CASSHSTGANGKFF.

The chain has TRBV4-1 and TRBJ1-2; 7 nucleotides align to TRBD1. Germline trimming cut 2 bases from V and 6 bases from J; bases unmatched to any gene: 6. CDR1 and CDR2 (germline): MGHRA, YSYEKL. The CDR3 has 14 residues. The CDR3 sequence is CASSQPGQQNGYTF. For the CDR3, the DNA is TGCGCCAGCAGCCAACCGGGACAGCAAAATGGCTACACCTTC.

This clone has more than one count but fewer than ten. The genes are TRBV29-1 and TRBJ1-4; 8 bases agree with TRBD1. V lost 2 bases and J lost 10; bases outside the gene matches: 12. This CDR3 region has 15 residues. Germline V lookup: CDR1 SQVTM, CDR2 ANQGSEA. CDR3 bases: TGCAGCGTTGAATTGGGGCAGGGGGCGCAAGGAAAACTGTTTTTT. The encoded protein is CSVELGQGAQGKLFF.

V usage is TRBV5-1 and J usage is TRBJ2-3; 7 bases are a match to TRBD2. The V gene's germline CDR1 is SGHRS and CDR2 YFSETQ. The CDR3 has 15 residues. Germline trimming cut 4 bases from V and 6 bases from J; bases unmatched to any gene: 11. CDR3 DNA: TGCGCCAGCAGCACGGGACTAATGGGAACCGATACGCAGTATTTT. Encoded protein: CASSTGLMGTDTQYF.

V and J are TRBV5-1 and TRBJ2-1; TRBD1 might be the D (6 bases). In germline, CDR1 is SGHRS, CDR2 YFSETQ. V was clipped by 4 bases and J by 8 bases, with 10 bases between them. The CDR3 has 12 residues. CDR3 bases: TGCGCCAGCAGCAAACAGGGCTATGAGCAGTTCTTC. This gives the protein CASSKQGYEQFF.

J is TRBJ1-1 and V is TRBV28, with D perhaps matching TRBD1 (5 bases). Germline values: CDR1 MDHEN, CDR2 SYDVKM. Trimming took off 7 bases at V and 5 bases at J, with 20 bases between the two ends. This CDR3 region has 15 residues. The CDR3, as DNA: TGTGCCAGCAAGCCCTTCTGGCAGGGTGGTACTGAAGCTTTCTTT. It encodes CASKPFWQGGTEAFF.

The CDR3 DNA reads as TGTGCCAGCAGCTTATCTCAACTCAATGAGCAGTTCTTC. It encodes CASSLSQLNEQFF. The genes are TRBV11-2 and TRBJ2-1, with no clear D. CDR1 SGHAT and CDR2 FQNNGV come from the germline V gene. Deletions cut 2 bases from V and 6 bases from J, with 8 bases between. This CDR3 contains 13 residues.

The chain is built from TRBV19 and TRBJ2-7; a possible D gene is TRBD2 (6 bases). Trimming shortened V by 5 bases and J by 3 bases, and 11 bases separated the two germline ends. CDR1 and CDR2 from the germline V gene are LNHDA and SQIVND (reference sequence). The CDR3 sequence is 13 residues long. This chain's CDR3 is CASSGLFNYEQYF. In DNA form, the CDR3 reads TGTGCCAGTAGTGGACTATTCAACTACGAGCAGTACTTC.